This T cell receptor beta chain emerged from a study of cytotoxic CD8 clonotypes in ibrutinib-treated CLL. As for the study in general: Productive templates per sample averaged about 260,000; productive rearrangements, 85,000 to 95,000.

Remarks on this clone: The antigen is unknown. Its ends do not fully match the called genes, so a read error is possible.

Findings and limits, study-wide: Public clonotypes proved infrequent, and on treatment they shrank or remained steady. Researchers report that baseline clonality outpaced age-matched healthy donors and tracked circulating CD8+ T-cell counts.

This CDR3 is 11 amino acids long. Germline loops: CDR1 SEHNR, CDR2 FQNEAQ (reference sequence). Repertoires were generated with immunoSEQ multiplex PCR, while TCRdb's copy carries only in-frame clones and drops some. The table has some 130,000 clones, approximately 85% seen once; the top ten hold 2% to 2.5%. Genomic DNA in an amount of about 2 micrograms was extracted from cryopreserved PBMCs and used for the preparation of TCR beta libraries. This receptor was taken from a human donor with chronic lymphocytic leukemia. The rearrangement uses TRBV7-9 and TRBJ2-5, with D uncertain. The sample in question was PBMCs, obtained after 24 months of ibrutinib treatment. CDR3 loop: CASTLQETQYF. CDR3 coding DNA: TGTGCCAGCACCTTACAAGAGACCCAGTACTTC.